A selection of T cell receptor beta chains follows, all from one sample in a study of early T cells in non-severe SARS-CoV-2 infection. TCRdb ran MiXCR on the 5' RACE reads and lists one entry per CDR3 protein. The sample has more than 70,000 distinct CDR3 sequences, around 11% seen once. This specimen consisted of whole blood, obtained at baseline. The receptors here all came from an adult who was a healthcare worker with PCR-confirmed SARS-CoV-2 infection or an uninfected control (not recorded which). The CDR3 runs from the conserved cysteine through the conserved F or W. A D gene is named only where the DNA matches it firmly. Some rows have no size entry. The others give once, few or many, or a class for an expanded clone.

clone_size j_call d_call v_call cdr3_nt cdr3_aa
many TRBJ1-1 - TRBV12-3/TRBV12-4 TGTGCCAGCAGCAACACAGGGACAACCACTGAAGCTTTCTTT CASSNTGTTTEAFF
- TRBJ1-1 - TRBV10-2 TGCGCCAGCAGTGAGTTTAGGAACACTGAAGCTTTCTTT CASSEFRNTEAFF
many TRBJ1-4 TRBD1 TRBV4-3 TGCGCCAGCGGGGGGAGGGGGCCCAATGAAAAACTGTTTTTT CASGGRGPNEKLFF
- TRBJ1-2 - TRBV28 TGTGCCAGCGGGGTGATGCGTGGCTACACCTTC CASGVMRGYTF
many TRBJ2-7 - TRBV7-2 TGTGCCAGCAGCTCCTCTGGTGCCACGTACGAGCAGTACTTC CASSSSGATYEQYF
- TRBJ2-7 - TRBV6-1 TGTGCCAGCAGTGTTACAGACGCCGGAGGGCAGTACTTC CASSVTDAGGQYF
many TRBJ2-3 - TRBV5-1 TGCGCCAGCAGCTTGTCTGGGACCGTAGGGACAGATACGCAGTATTTT CASSLSGTVGTDTQYF
- TRBJ2-1 - TRBV19 TGTGCCACCACCGAGGGCAGCACGGTGGAGCAGTTCTTC CATTEGSTVEQFF
- TRBJ1-5 - TRBV7-2 TGTGCCAGCAGCTTAGCTGGGGATGGAGTACAGCCCCAGCATTTT CASSLAGDGVQPQHF
- TRBJ1-3 - TRBV29-1 TGCAGCGTCCTGGACTTGGTTGGAAACACCATATATTTT CSVLDLVGNTIYF
few TRBJ1-5 TRBD1 TRBV28 TGTGCCATTACAGGGGGCAATCAGCCCCAGCATTTT CAITGGNQPQHF
- TRBJ2-7 - TRBV20-1 TGCAGTGCTAGGTCGGCCCTCGGATCATACGAGCAGTACTTC CSARSALGSYEQYF
many TRBJ2-7 - TRBV7-2 TGTGCCAGCAGCTTATTTGGTATTTCCTACGAGCAGTACTTC CASSLFGISYEQYF
many TRBJ2-6 - TRBV30 TGTGCCTGGAGTGTAACCCAGGTCACCTCTGGGGCCAACGTCCTGACTTTC CAWSVTQVTSGANVLTF
- TRBJ2-3 - TRBV29-1 TGCAGCGTACAAAGCACAGATACGCAGTATTTT CSVQSTDTQYF
many TRBJ1-5 TRBD1 TRBV19 TGTGCCAGTAAAAGGACAGGGGGGCAGCCCCAGCATTTT CASKRTGGQPQHF
few TRBJ1-4 - TRBV7-2 TGTGCCAGCAGCTTAGAGGCCACGGGGGAAAAACTGTTTTTT CASSLEATGEKLFF
few TRBJ1-2 - TRBV9 TGTGCCAGCAGCGTAGATGTCCAGCTGCGCTCCGGTTGGGGCTACACCTTC CASSVDVQLRSGWGYTF
- TRBJ2-1 - TRBV15 TGTGCCACCAGCGGGGTAGAAGGGAGTTCACACAATGAGCAGTTCTTC CATSGVEGSSHNEQFF
- TRBJ2-7 TRBD1 TRBV28 TGTGCCAGCAGGCACAGGGGCACCTACGAGCAGTACTTC CASRHRGTYEQYF